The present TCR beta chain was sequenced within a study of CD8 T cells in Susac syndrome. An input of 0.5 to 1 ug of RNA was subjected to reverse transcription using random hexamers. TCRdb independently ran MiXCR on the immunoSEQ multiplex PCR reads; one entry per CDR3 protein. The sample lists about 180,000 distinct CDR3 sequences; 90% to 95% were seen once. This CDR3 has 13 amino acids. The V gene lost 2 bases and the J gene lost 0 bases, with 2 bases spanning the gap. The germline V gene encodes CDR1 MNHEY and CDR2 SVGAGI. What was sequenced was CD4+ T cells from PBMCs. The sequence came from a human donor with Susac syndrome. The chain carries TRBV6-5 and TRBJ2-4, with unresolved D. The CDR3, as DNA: TGTGCCAGCAGTTACGTAGCCAAAAACATTCAGTACTTC. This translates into CASSYVAKNIQYF.